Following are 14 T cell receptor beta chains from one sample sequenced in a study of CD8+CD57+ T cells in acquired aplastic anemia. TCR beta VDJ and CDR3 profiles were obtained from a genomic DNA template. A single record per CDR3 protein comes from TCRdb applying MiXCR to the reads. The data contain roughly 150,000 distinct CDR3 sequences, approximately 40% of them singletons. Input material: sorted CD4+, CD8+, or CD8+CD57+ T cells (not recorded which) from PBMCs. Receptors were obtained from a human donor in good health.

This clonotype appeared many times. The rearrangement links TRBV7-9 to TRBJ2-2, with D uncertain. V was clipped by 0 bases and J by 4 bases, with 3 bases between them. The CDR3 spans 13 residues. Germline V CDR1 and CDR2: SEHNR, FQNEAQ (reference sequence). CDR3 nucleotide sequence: TGTGCCAGCAGCTTAGCGCCCACCGGGGAGCTGTTTTTT. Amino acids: CASSLAPTGELFF.

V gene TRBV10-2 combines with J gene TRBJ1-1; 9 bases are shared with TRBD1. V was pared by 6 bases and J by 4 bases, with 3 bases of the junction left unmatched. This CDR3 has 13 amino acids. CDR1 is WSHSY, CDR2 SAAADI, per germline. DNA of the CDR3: TGCGCCAGCAGCGGACAGGGGACCACTGAAGCTTTCTTT. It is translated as CASSGQGTTEAFF.

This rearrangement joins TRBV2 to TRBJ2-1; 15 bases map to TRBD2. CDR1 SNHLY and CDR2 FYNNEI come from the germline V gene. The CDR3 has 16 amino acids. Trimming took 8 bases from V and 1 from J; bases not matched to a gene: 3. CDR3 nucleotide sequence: TGTGCCAGCGGGACTAGCGGGAGGAAATCCTACAATGAGCAGTTCTTC. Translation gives CASGTSGRKSYNEQFF. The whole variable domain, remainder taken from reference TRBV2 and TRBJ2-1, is EPEVTQTPSHQVTQMGQEVILRCVPISNHLYFYWYRQILGQKVEFLVSFYNNEISEKSEIFDDQFSVERPDGSNFTLKIRSTKLEDSAMYFCASGTSGRKSYNEQFFGPGTRLTVL.

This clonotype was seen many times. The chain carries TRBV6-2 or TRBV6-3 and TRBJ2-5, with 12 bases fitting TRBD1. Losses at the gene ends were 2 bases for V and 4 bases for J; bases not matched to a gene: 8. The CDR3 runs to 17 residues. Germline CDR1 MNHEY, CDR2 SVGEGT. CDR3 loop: CASSYGAGTGGGETQYF. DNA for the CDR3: TGTGCCAGCAGTTACGGGGCCGGGACAGGGGGCGGAGAGACCCAGTACTTC.

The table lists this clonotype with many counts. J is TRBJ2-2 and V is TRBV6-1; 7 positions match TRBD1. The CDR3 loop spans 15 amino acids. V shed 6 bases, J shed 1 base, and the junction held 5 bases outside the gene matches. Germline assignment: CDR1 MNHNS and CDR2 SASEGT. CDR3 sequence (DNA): TGTGCCAGCAGCACCGGGACAGTGAACACCGGGGAGCTGTTTTTT. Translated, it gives CASSTGTVNTGELFF.

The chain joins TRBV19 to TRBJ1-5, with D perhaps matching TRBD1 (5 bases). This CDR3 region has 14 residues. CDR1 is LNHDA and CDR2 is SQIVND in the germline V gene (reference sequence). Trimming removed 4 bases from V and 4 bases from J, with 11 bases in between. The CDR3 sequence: CASSNQGRNQPQHF. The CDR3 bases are TGTGCCAGTAGTAACCAGGGACGGAATCAGCCCCAGCATTTT.

The CDR3 spells CSASRTSGLLTDTQYF. CDR3 coding DNA: TGCAGTGCTAGCCGGACTAGCGGTTTGCTGACAGATACGCAGTATTTT. The genes are TRBV20-1 and TRBJ2-3, with 10 positions matching TRBD2. V was pared by 3 bases and J by 3 bases, with 9 bases of the junction left unmatched. Germline V lookup: CDR1 DFQATT, CDR2 SNEGSKA (reference sequence). The CDR3 totals 16 residues.

In DNA, the CDR3 is TGTGCCAGCAGCATTAACGGACGGAACTATGGCTACACCTTC. It is translated as CASSINGRNYGYTF. V gene TRBV6-1 combines with J gene TRBJ1-2; D remains unclear. CDR3 length equals 14 residues. CDR1 is MNHNS and CDR2 is SASEGT in the germline V gene. V lost 6 bases, J lost 2 bases, and 13 bases lay in between.

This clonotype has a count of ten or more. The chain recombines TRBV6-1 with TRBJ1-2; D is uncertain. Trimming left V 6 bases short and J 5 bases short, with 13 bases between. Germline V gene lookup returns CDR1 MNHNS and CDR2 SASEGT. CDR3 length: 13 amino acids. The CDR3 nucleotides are TGTGCCAGCAGGGGGTCGGGATCTTATGGCTACACCTTC. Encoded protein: CASRGSGSYGYTF.

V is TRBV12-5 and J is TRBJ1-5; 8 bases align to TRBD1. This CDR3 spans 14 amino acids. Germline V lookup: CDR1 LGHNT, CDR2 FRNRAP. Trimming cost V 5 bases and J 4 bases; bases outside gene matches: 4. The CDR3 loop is CASGPTGGNQPQHF. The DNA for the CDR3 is TGTGCTAGTGGTCCTACAGGGGGGAATCAGCCCCAGCATTTT.

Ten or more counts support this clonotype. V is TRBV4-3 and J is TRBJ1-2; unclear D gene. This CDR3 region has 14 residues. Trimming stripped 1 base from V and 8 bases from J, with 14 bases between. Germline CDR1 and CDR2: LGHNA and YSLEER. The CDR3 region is CASSQVIADRGYTF. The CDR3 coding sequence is TGCGCCAGCAGCCAAGTTATAGCCGACCGGGGCTACACCTTC.

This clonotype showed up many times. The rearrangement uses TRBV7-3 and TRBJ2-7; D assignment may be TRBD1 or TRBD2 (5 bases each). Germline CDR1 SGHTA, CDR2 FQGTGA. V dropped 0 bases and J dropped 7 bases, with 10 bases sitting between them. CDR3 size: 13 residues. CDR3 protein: CASSLTRAGEQYF. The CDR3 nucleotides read TGTGCCAGCAGCTTAACGCGGGCAGGGGAGCAGTACTTC.

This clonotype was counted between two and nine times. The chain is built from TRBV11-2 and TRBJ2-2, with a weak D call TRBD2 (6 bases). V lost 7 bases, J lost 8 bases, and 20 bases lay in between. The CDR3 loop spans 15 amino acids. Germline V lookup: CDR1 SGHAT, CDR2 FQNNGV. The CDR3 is CASTLRETLRGELFF. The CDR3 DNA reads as TGTGCCAGCACCCTCCGGGAGACCCTCCGGGGGGAGCTGTTTTTT.

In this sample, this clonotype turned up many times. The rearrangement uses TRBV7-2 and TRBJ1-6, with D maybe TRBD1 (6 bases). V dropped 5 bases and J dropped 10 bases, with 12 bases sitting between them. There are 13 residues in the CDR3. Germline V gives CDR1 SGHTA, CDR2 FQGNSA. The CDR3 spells CASSPDSVSPLHF. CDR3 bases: TGTGCCAGCAGCCCGGACAGTGTGTCACCCCTCCACTTT. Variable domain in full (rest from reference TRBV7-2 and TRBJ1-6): GAGVSQSPSNKVTEKGKDVELRCDPISGHTALYWYRQSLGQGLEFLIYFQGNSAPDKSGLPSDRFSAERTGGSVSTLTIQRTQQEDSAVYLCASSPDSVSPLHFGNGTRLTVT.